This entry is about one T cell receptor (beta chain). These data come from a study of T-cell reconstitution after alpha-beta-depleted transplantation in children. Trimming at V came to 4 bases and at J to 5 bases, leaving 13 bases not matched to a gene. From germline, CDR1 is SGHRS and CDR2 YFSETQ. CDR3 length: 17 residues. During its preparation, the TCRbeta library received unique molecular identifiers. TCRdb redid the calling of the PCR reads with MiXCR, one entry per CDR3 protein. There are around 200,000 distinct CDR3 sequences in the sample; about 15% occur only once, and around 45% lies in the top ten.

The chain links TRBV5-1 to TRBJ2-1; 9 bases match TRBD2. This clonotype was obtained from a male patient aged 2 to 10 who had a stem cell transplant for acute lymphoblastic leukemia, so the T cells may come from the graft donor. The material was PBMCs, mostly from graft donor cells, obtained 360 days after TCRalphabeta/CD19-depleted stem cell transplant. The CDR3 region is CASSPSFGAGGDNEQFF. The CDR3 coding sequence is TGCGCCAGCAGCCCATCCTTTGGCGCGGGGGGGGACAATGAGCAGTTCTTC.